The clone carrying this TCR beta chain came up a few times. This specimen belongs to a study of cytomegalovirus exposure and HLA in healthy donors. CDR3 size: 12 residues. The germline CDR1 and CDR2 sequences are LNHNV and YYDKDF (reference sequence). J lost 7 bases, V lost 9 bases, and 5 bases had no gene match. The study ran its PCR with 60 Vbeta and 13 Jbeta primers. Measured with immunoSEQ multiplex PCR; TCRdb has only the in-frame clones, and not every one. This repertoire shows 75,000 to 95,000 clones, under 80% found once; its top ten account for roughly 6%. This receptor was identified in a woman aged 30 to 39 in good health and CMV-seronegative. The chain carries TRBV15 and TRBJ1-2; 10 bases map to TRBD1. The sequencing input was PBMCs. The CDR3 nucleotides are TGTGCCACATGGGACAGGGGATTTGGCTACACCTTC. Translation: CATWDRGFGYTF. The full variable domain, its missing parts supplied by reference TRBV15 and TRBJ1-2, is DAMVIQNPRYQVTQFGKPVTLSCSQTLNHNVMYWYQQKSSQAPKLLFHYYDKDFNNEADTPDNFQSRRPNTSFCFLDIRSPGLGDTAMYLCATWDRGFGYTFGSGTRLTVV.